Shown below are 22 T cell receptor beta chains from a single sample sequenced in a study of shared clonotypes between healthy human individuals. Produced via immunoSEQ multiplex PCR; TCRdb's table is partial and in-frame only. Among over 400,000 clones, about 96% were seen once, and the ten largest hold about 0.059%. The sample was naive CD4+ T cells sorted from blood. Subset defined: CD45RA+ positively selected. The receptors were gathered from a woman aged 25-40 years in good health.

This clone was seen only once. The chain is built from TRBV12-5 and TRBJ2-1; tentatively, D is TRBD1 (5 bases). This CDR3 region has 17 residues. Germline CDR1 is LGHNT and CDR2 is FRNRAP. Trimming removed 0 bases at V and 6 bases at J, with 18 bases between. In DNA, the CDR3 is TGTGCTAGTGGTTTGGTAGGGGCCCAAAGCAGACGCAATGAGCAGTTCTTC. The encoded protein is CASGLVGAQSRRNEQFF.

The chain links TRBV30 to TRBJ2-1; 7 bases fit TRBD2. The CDR3 is made up of 15 amino acids. V shed 1 base, J shed 4 bases, and the junction held 7 bases outside the gene matches. Germline assignment: CDR1 GTSNPN and CDR2 SVGIG (reference sequence). The CDR3 loop reads CAWSGEGSVYNEQFF. CDR3 nucleotide sequence: TGTGCCTGGAGTGGGGAGGGATCTGTATACAATGAGCAGTTCTTC.

This clone has more than one count but fewer than ten. V gene TRBV6-5 combines with J gene TRBJ2-7, with 9 bases aligning to TRBD1. This CDR3 has 13 residues. In germline, CDR1 is MNHEY, CDR2 SVGAGI. Germline trimming cut 8 bases from V and 2 bases from J; bases unmatched to any gene: 4. Here the CDR3 DNA reads TGTGCCAGCCGGGGACAGGGACCCTACGAGCAGTACTTC. This sequence encodes CASRGQGPYEQYF.

This chain joins TRBV28 and TRBJ2-1; D perhaps matches TRBD1 (5 bases). Germline assignment: CDR1 MDHEN and CDR2 SYDVKM. The V and J ends lost 6 bases and 7 bases respectively, with 16 bases between them. This CDR3 region has 14 residues. The CDR3 here is CASRPQGMLNEQFF. CDR3 sequence (DNA): TGTGCCAGCAGGCCCCAGGGTATGTTGAATGAGCAGTTCTTC.

V and J are TRBV28 and TRBJ2-2; the match to TRBD1 covers 9 bases. Trimming at V came to 6 bases and at J to 1 base, leaving 6 bases not matched to a gene. Germline CDR1 MDHEN, CDR2 SYDVKM. The length of the CDR3 is 16 residues. The DNA of the CDR3 is TGTGCCAGCAGAGTTCCGGGACAGGGGAACACCGGGGAGCTGTTTTTT. The encoded protein is CASRVPGQGNTGELFF.

V and J are TRBV6-1 and TRBJ2-2; D ambiguous. Germline-derived CDR1 and CDR2 are MNHNS and SASEGT. There are 13 residues in the CDR3. The germline V and J ends were trimmed by 0 bases and 9 bases, with 8 bases remaining between them. The CDR3 loop is CASSEARVRELFF. Here the CDR3 DNA reads TGTGCCAGCAGTGAAGCAAGGGTCCGGGAGCTGTTTTTT.

The chain joins TRBV7-2 to TRBJ2-7; D is unresolved. The V and J ends lost 5 bases and 0 bases respectively, with 8 bases between them. Germline CDR1 is SGHTA and CDR2 is FQGNSA. This CDR3 has 13 residues. The CDR3 is CASSPYSSYEQYF. The CDR3 coding sequence is TGTGCCAGCAGCCCATACAGCTCCTACGAGCAGTACTTC.

This chain links TRBV9 with TRBJ2-2; D remains unclear. Looked up from germline, CDR1 is SGDLS and CDR2 is YYNGEE. The V and J ends lost 0 bases and 1 base respectively, with 7 bases between them. The CDR3 loop spans 15 amino acids. As DNA, the CDR3 is TGTGCCAGCAGCGTAGAAATTCTGAACACCGGGGAGCTGTTTTTT. Amino acids: CASSVEILNTGELFF.

The chain uses TRBV20-1 and TRBJ1-6; D unclear. The germline CDR1 and CDR2 sequences are DFQATT and SNEGSKA (reference sequence). The CDR3 covers 11 residues. Trimming removed 5 bases from V and 4 bases from J, with 3 bases in between. The CDR3 loop reads CSAPYNSPLHF. CDR3 DNA sequence: TGCAGTGCTCCGTATAATTCACCCCTCCACTTT.

V is TRBV21-1 and J is TRBJ1-1. TRBV21-1 is marked as a pseudogene. The length of the CDR3 is 16 residues. CDR3 region: CASSRPRRTVNTEAFF. The CDR3 nucleotides are TGTGCCAGCAGCCGCCCCCGCCGGACGGTGAACACTGAAGCTTTCTTT.

The chain carries TRBV9 and TRBJ1-2; D is unclear. The CDR3 runs to 14 residues. The V end was cut by 0 bases, the J end by 6 bases, with 12 bases between. Germline assignment: CDR1 SGDLS and CDR2 YYNGEE. The CDR3 region is CASSVDRGLHGYTF. CDR3 bases: TGTGCCAGCAGCGTAGATCGGGGTCTCCATGGCTACACCTTC.

V gene TRBV13 combines with J gene TRBJ2-7; 9 bases are shared with TRBD2. There are 16 residues in the CDR3. Germline V gene lookup returns CDR1 PRHDT and CDR2 FYEKMQ (reference sequence). Trimming at V came to 4 bases and at J to 4 bases, leaving 11 bases not matched to a gene. The chain's CDR3 is CASSYRAGGGGYEQYF. CDR3 coding DNA: TGTGCCAGCAGCTACCGAGCGGGAGGCGGAGGGTACGAGCAGTACTTC.

The chain combines TRBV2 with TRBJ1-5; D remains ambiguous. V shed 5 bases and J shed 4 bases, with 6 bases lying between them. The germline V gene has CDR1 SNHLY and CDR2 FYNNEI. The CDR3 runs 12 residues. The CDR3 DNA reads TGTGCCAGCAGTTCAGGAAATCAGCCCCAGCATTTT. Its translation is CASSSGNQPQHF.

The chain joins TRBV6-5 to TRBJ2-7, with 8 bases lining up with TRBD1. The germline V gene encodes CDR1 MNHEY and CDR2 SVGAGI. V shed 8 bases, J shed 5 bases, and the junction held 14 bases outside the gene matches. The CDR3 contains 15 residues. In nucleotides, the CDR3 is TGTGCCAGCTCGGACTCGGACAGGGTCGTCAACGAGCAGTACTTC. Its protein product is CASSDSDRVVNEQYF.

V and J are TRBV7-9 and TRBJ1-2; 9 nucleotides align to TRBD1. V lost 4 bases, J lost 6 bases, and 18 bases stayed unmatched. CDR1 and CDR2 from the germline V gene are SEHNR and FQNEAQ (reference sequence). The CDR3 is made up of 18 amino acids. The chain's CDR3 is CASSSFMDGTGRGDGYTF. CDR3 nucleotide sequence: TGTGCCAGCAGCTCATTCATGGACGGGACAGGGAGAGGAGATGGCTACACCTTC.

Only one count was recorded for this clone. This chain links TRBV29-1 with TRBJ1-1, with unresolved D. V was pared by 4 bases and J by 0 bases, with 9 bases between. This CDR3 spans 13 amino acids. Germline CDR1 SQVTM, CDR2 ANQGSEA. CDR3: CSVVRRLNTEAFF. CDR3 sequence (DNA): TGCAGCGTTGTACGGCGTTTGAACACTGAAGCTTTCTTT.

This chain connects TRBV27 to TRBJ1-1, with 9 nucleotides matching TRBD1. The CDR3 has 17 residues. CDR1 MNHEY and CDR2 SMNVEV come from the germline V gene (reference sequence). V lost 6 bases, J lost 0 bases, and 11 bases stayed unmatched. The CDR3 sequence is CASRDSDRGLVNTEAFF. The CDR3 region has the DNA TGTGCCAGCAGGGACTCGGACAGGGGCCTTGTGAACACTGAAGCTTTCTTT.

J is TRBJ2-3 and V is TRBV28, with D perhaps matching TRBD1 or TRBD2 (5 bases each). Germline assignment: CDR1 MDHEN and CDR2 SYDVKM. This CDR3 spans 12 amino acids. Trimming shortened V by 6 bases and J by 3 bases, and 7 bases separated the two germline ends. CDR3 region: CASSGATDTQYF. In DNA, the CDR3 is TGTGCCAGCAGCGGGGCGACAGATACGCAGTATTTT.

The J gene is TRBJ2-2, the V gene TRBV19, with TRBD2 matching 13 bases. Germline V lookup: CDR1 LNHDA, CDR2 SQIVND (reference sequence). With 5 bases clipped from V and 1 base from J, the junction kept 13 bases outside the gene matches. The length of the CDR3 is 20 residues. CDR3 coding DNA: TGTGCCAGTAGTGACCTCAGCCCGGGACTAGCGGGAAGGAACACCGGGGAGCTGTTTTTT. Translating gives CASSDLSPGLAGRNTGELFF.

V and J are TRBV7-3 and TRBJ2-2; 10 nucleotides match TRBD2. With V trimmed by 4 bases and J by 2 bases, 16 bases remained unmatched. Germline V gene lookup returns CDR1 SGHTA and CDR2 FQGTGA. This CDR3 has 20 amino acids. CDR3 sequence (DNA): TGTGCCAGCAGCTCAAGAGGACAGCTTCCACTAGCGGGAAACACCGGGGAGCTGTTTTTT. Protein product: CASSSRGQLPLAGNTGELFF.

The count of this clone is one. The chain combines TRBV6-1 with TRBJ2-7, with D possibly being TRBD1 or TRBD2 (5 bases each). Germline loops: CDR1 MNHNS, CDR2 SASEGT. Trimming took off 6 bases at V and 5 bases at J, with 14 bases between the two ends. The CDR3 has 13 residues. The CDR3 here is CASRGTDPHEQYF. CDR3 DNA: TGTGCCAGCAGAGGGACGGACCCCCACGAGCAGTACTTC.

Note on this clone: Other nucleotide sequences in the sample specify the same CDR3. The J gene is TRBJ1-2, the V gene TRBV28, with 7 bases aligning to TRBD1. With V trimmed by 4 bases and J by 2 bases, 7 bases remained unmatched. This CDR3 region has 15 residues. The germline gives CDR1 MDHEN, CDR2 SYDVKM. Here the CDR3 DNA reads TGTGCCAGCAGTTCAAGTGGGACAGAGAACTATGGCTACACCTTC. Translation: CASSSSGTENYGYTF.